This T cell receptor (beta chain) was captured by sequencing in a study of control samples from healthy donors and cancer patients. The repertoire was sequenced with immunoSEQ multiplex PCR; TCRdb's copy has only in-frame clones and lacks some. Of around 180,000 clones listed, 80% to 95% are singletons. The V gene's germline CDR1 is SNHLY and CDR2 FYNNEI. This CDR3 is 16 amino acids long. V lost 6 bases to trimming and J lost 6 bases, with 23 bases between them. Source material: blood. The V call is TRBV2, the J call TRBJ1-1; possible D gene TRBD1, 6 bases. This sequence originates from a woman aged 40-49 years in good health. In nucleotides, the CDR3 is TGTGCCAGCAGCGGGGGGGCAGGGGCGTCGCGGGCTGAAGCTTTCTTT. It codes for CASSGGAGASRAEAFF.